This TCR beta chain was captured in a study of blood T cells in healthy people across ages. Overall study findings and caveats: Per million T cells, TCR beta diversity dropped about linearly as age rose. Possibly, changes in expanded clonotypes were confounded because donor CMV status was unknown.

With a J-beta primer mix and a sample-barcoded 5' primer, a second PCR ran about 7 to 12 cycles. Researchers report that a template-switch adaptor with 12 random nucleotides tagged each cDNA molecule. Each CDR3 protein gets one entry after TCRdb re-called the 5' RACE reads with MiXCR. The table lists roughly 730,000 distinct CDR3 sequences, just over 55% of them singletons. In its sample, this clonotype was seen a few times. Its antigen is not known. The study isolated at least 6.5 million PBMCs from each sample. The CDR3 has 12 residues. The germline V gene has CDR1 MNHEY and CDR2 SVGEGT. V was trimmed by 9 bases and J by 5 bases, leaving 11 bases between them.

Material for sequencing was blood. The chain combines TRBV6-2 or TRBV6-3 with TRBJ1-5; D gene unclear. This sequence was found in a man in his forties in good health. The CDR3: CASQEPYQPQHF. DNA of the CDR3: TGTGCCAGTCAGGAACCCTATCAGCCCCAGCATTTT.